This is a list of T cell receptor beta chains from one sample in a study of blood T cell repertoires in COVID-19. Libraries were prepared by immunoSEQ multiplex PCR; TCRdb keeps only in-frame clonotypes and omits some of them. The sample includes fewer than 250,000 clones, 88% of them seen just once. Sequencing used peripheral blood. The receptors were gathered from a man aged 70-80 years with acute or convalescent COVID-19. Both conserved end residues are part of each CDR3.

v_call cdr3_aa
TRBV2 CASSENRMTTGELFF
TRBV3-1/TRBV3-2 CASSHSLGYTF
TRBV11-2 CASSFERMGGKTYEQYF
TRBV5-5 CASSPGDTSGNTIYF
TRBV7-8 CASSLRTGRTAGELFF
TRBV11-1 CASSLEPAGGRETQYF
TRBV7-3 CASSLAGAGYNEQFF
TRBV10-3 CAISGMGGEQYF
TRBV27 CASSLSFSSTGSYEQYF
TRBV6-5 CASRSTGNLETQYF
TRBV19 CASSHVERVWSNQPQHF
TRBV7-2 CASSLGTPNTEAFF
TRBV3-1/TRBV3-2 CASSQDTTASGYTF
TRBV18 CASSPLGTDYGYTF
TRBV4-2 CASSLTAGGPYEQYF
TRBV7-2 CASSSVVTGGYEQYF
TRBV4-3 CASSPSGGGETQYF
TRBV7-3 CASSLTRSGTVQETQYF
TRBV6-5 CASRDRPYGYTF
TRBV10-3 CAISVASGSNEQYF
TRBV29-1 CSVMTGVPTYEQYF
TRBV9 CASTRGQLPYEQYF
TRBV7-9 CASSLALAGEVNEQFF
TRBV20-1 CSAIRDEQYF
TRBV11-3 CASSTGTAFTDTQYF
TRBV3-1/TRBV3-2 CASSQDGLADEQYF
TRBV16 CASSPKGETQYF
TRBV18 CASSQGQGAGNQPQHF
TRBV24-1 CATSDPDTQETQYF
TRBV12-5 CASGFGGAVDTQYF
TRBV6-5 CASSRGTDGRYTF
TRBV15 CATSRDLAGSNEQFF
TRBV6-5 CASSSPRAMRETQYF
TRBV7-2 CASSPRTQGTYEQYF
TRBV6-5 CASSYVEGETQYF
TRBV28 CASVGAGGLGTEAFF
TRBV5-8 CASTQLASGEQYF
TRBV25-1 CASSEWGGAATEAFF
TRBV20-1 CSASSGLNYGYTF
TRBV28 CASDRGTEAFF
TRBV6-5 CASSLGGGAEAFF
TRBV2 CASSRQERKDEQYF
TRBV5-6 CASGQRGRTGELFF
TRBV7-9 CASSRGIDHYGYTF
TRBV7-9 CASSSTVSGANVLTF
TRBV6-5 CASSASTGNNSPLHF
TRBV2 CASDRTAAGNTIYF
TRBV6-5 CASSLTVSTGELFF
TRBV27 CASSLSRSGLAAYEQYF
TRBV14 CASSQGGRSPLHF
TRBV6-5 CASRRGTSYNEQFF
TRBV9 CASSEGTGSWNTEAFF
TRBV5-4 CASSPGQVPGNEKLFF
TRBV7-2 CASSFYRGGNQPQHF
TRBV9 CASSGDRGGTEAFF